The present T cell receptor (beta chain) was sequenced within a study of blood T cells in healthy people across ages. The authors ran a second PCR of 7 to 11 cycles using a sample-barcoded 5' primer and a J-beta primer mix. TCRdb used MiXCR to reprocess the 5' RACE reads, holding one entry per CDR3 protein. Of 1,500,000 or so distinct CDR3 sequences listed, 35% to 45% are singletons. This clonotype was counted a few times. What it binds is unknown. Collection of 9.5 to 10 milliliters of peripheral blood was performed for each donor. In each sample, at least 7 million PBMCs were isolated. Notes on the study in general: Diversity of TCR beta correlated strongly with naive T cell percentage.

The germline V gene encodes CDR1 SQVTM and CDR2 ANQGSEA. This CDR3 is 13 amino acids long. Trimming removed 4 bases at V and 5 bases at J, with 13 bases between. This sequence originates from a woman between 18 and 30 years old in good health. Sequencing used blood. The chain employs TRBV29-1 and TRBJ2-3; possibly TRBD2 for D (6 bases). The CDR3 loop reads CSVARLERDTQYF. The CDR3 bases are TGCAGCGTTGCTCGACTAGAGCGAGATACGCAGTATTTT.